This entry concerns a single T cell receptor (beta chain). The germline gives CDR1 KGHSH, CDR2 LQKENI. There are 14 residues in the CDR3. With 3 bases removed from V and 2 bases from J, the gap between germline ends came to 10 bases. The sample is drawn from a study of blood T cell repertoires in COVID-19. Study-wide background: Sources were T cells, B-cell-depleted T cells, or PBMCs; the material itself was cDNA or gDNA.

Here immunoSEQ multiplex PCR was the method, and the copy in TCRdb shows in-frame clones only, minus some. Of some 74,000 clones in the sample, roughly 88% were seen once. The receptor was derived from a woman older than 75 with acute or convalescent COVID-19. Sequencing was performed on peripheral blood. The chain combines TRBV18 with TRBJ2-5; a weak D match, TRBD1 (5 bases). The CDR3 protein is CASSPRQSQETQYF. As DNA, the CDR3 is TGTGCCAGCTCACCCAGACAGTCACAAGAGACCCAGTACTTC. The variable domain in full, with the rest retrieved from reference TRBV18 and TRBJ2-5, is NAGVMQNPRHLVRRRGQEARLRCSPMKGHSHVYWYRQLPEEGLKFMVYLQKENIIDESGMPKERFSAEFPKEGPSILRIQQVVRGDSAAYFCASSPRQSQETQYFGPGTRLLVL.